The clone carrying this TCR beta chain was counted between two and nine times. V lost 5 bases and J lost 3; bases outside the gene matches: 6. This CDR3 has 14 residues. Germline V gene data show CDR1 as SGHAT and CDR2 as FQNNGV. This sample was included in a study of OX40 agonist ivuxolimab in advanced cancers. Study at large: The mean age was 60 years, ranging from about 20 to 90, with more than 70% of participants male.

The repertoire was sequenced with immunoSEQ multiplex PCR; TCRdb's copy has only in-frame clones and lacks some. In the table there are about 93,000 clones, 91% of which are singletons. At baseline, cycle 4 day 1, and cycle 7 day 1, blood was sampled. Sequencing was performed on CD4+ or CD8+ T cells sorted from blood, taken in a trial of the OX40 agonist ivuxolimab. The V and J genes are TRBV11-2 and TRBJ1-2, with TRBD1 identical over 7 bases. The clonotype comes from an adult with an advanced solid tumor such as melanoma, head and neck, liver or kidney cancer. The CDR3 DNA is TGTGCCAGCAGCCCGCAGACAGGGCACTATGGCTACACCTTC. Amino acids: CASSPQTGHYGYTF.